These 29 T cell receptor beta chains were all obtained from the same sample, sequenced in a study of T cell changes during pregnancy in multiple sclerosis. TCRdb's copy holds only in-frame clones and misses some; the assay was immunoSEQ multiplex PCR. Among 45,000 to 60,000 clones listed, more than 80% were seen once. Here the sequenced sample was CD8+ T cells from peripheral blood mononuclear cells, taken in the second trimester of pregnancy. These receptors were obtained from a female donor with multiple sclerosis, enrolled in a pregnancy study.

Here the CDR3 DNA reads TGTGCCACCCCGGGACAGGGGAACACCGGGGAGCTGTTTTTT. This encodes CATPGQGNTGELFF. V usage is TRBV19 and J usage is TRBJ2-2, with TRBD1 matching over 9 bases. This CDR3 region has 14 residues. Germline CDR1 and CDR2: LNHDA and SQIVND (reference sequence). V shed 10 bases and J 1 base; nucleotides not matched to a gene: 4.

Only one count was recorded for this clone. V gene TRBV5-1 combines with J gene TRBJ2-7; 7 nucleotides align to TRBD1. Germline loops: CDR1 SGHRS, CDR2 YFSETQ. The CDR3 runs 16 residues. Losses at the gene ends were 0 bases for V and 3 bases for J; bases not matched to a gene: 9. Here the CDR3 reads CASSLDDRVVVYEQYF. CDR3 sequence (DNA): TGCGCCAGCAGCTTGGACGACAGGGTAGTTGTCTACGAGCAGTACTTC.

The chain employs TRBV6-1 and TRBJ2-1, with 10 bases identical to TRBD1. CDR1 is MNHNS, CDR2 SASEGT, per germline. The J segment lost 6 bases and the V segment lost 1 base, leaving 3 bases of the junction unmatched. This CDR3 is 15 amino acids long. CDR3 protein: CASSEGTGGVNEQFF. CDR3 bases: TGTGCCAGCAGTGAAGGGACAGGGGGTGTCAATGAGCAGTTCTTC.

CDR3 region: CASRNTLASYEQYF. The CDR3 DNA reads as TGTGCCAGCAGAAACACCCTAGCGAGCTACGAGCAGTACTTC. The V gene is TRBV28, the J gene TRBJ2-7; tentative D call: TRBD2 (6 bases). CDR1 is MDHEN, CDR2 SYDVKM, per germline. The V and J ends lost 6 bases and 3 bases respectively, with 15 bases between them. There are 14 residues in the CDR3.

The chain employs TRBV6-5 and TRBJ2-7, with TRBD1 identical over 9 bases. CDR1 and CDR2 from the germline V gene are MNHEY and SVGAGI. V lost 6 bases and J lost 3; bases outside the gene matches: 3. The CDR3 sequence is 13 residues long. This CDR3 reads CASRPGQGYEQYF. As DNA, the CDR3 is TGTGCCAGCAGGCCGGGACAGGGCTACGAGCAGTACTTC.

The chain has TRBV18 and TRBJ2-1; TRBD2 is a possible D gene (5 bases). The V gene lost 6 bases and the J gene lost 4 bases, with 16 bases spanning the gap. The CDR3 length is 15 residues. Germline V gene data show CDR1 as KGHSH and CDR2 as LQKENI. CDR3: CASSNSPAAYNEQFF. CDR3 coding DNA: TGTGCCAGCTCCAATTCGCCAGCGGCGTACAATGAGCAGTTCTTC.

V gene TRBV25-1 combines with J gene TRBJ1-5, with 7 positions matching TRBD1. Germline loops: CDR1 MGHDK, CDR2 SYGVNS. This CDR3 spans 15 amino acids. V shed 5 bases and J 3 bases; nucleotides not matched to a gene: 7. This CDR3 is CASSPRGWVNQPQHF. CDR3 DNA sequence: TGTGCCAGCAGTCCCAGGGGGTGGGTCAATCAGCCCCAGCATTTT.

V and J are TRBV20-1 and TRBJ2-7; D unresolved. The ends were cut back, 1 base at V and 7 bases at J, with 5 bases in the middle. Germline CDR1 and CDR2: DFQATT and SNEGSKA (reference sequence). The CDR3 has 10 amino acids. For the CDR3, the DNA is TGCAGTGCTAGAGCCTTTGAGCAGTACTTC. Its translation: CSARAFEQYF.

Only one count was recorded for this clone. CDR3 amino acids: CASSTVTGASYGYTF. In DNA form, the CDR3 reads TGTGCCAGCAGCACAGTAACAGGGGCCAGTTATGGCTACACCTTC. The J gene is TRBJ1-2, the V gene TRBV9, with TRBD1 matching over 7 bases. This CDR3 spans 15 amino acids. V gave up 4 bases and J gave up 5 bases; unmatched junction bases: 11. The germline V gene encodes CDR1 SGDLS and CDR2 YYNGEE.

The rearrangement joins TRBV7-6 to TRBJ2-5; D might be TRBD1 (6 bases). CDR1 is SGHVS and CDR2 is FNYEAQ in the germline V gene. The V and J ends lost 3 bases and 1 base respectively, with 18 bases between them. The CDR3 is made up of 17 amino acids. The CDR3 DNA sequence: TGTGCCAGCAGCTTGCACATCCCCGGACAGCTCCAAGAGACCCAGTACTTC. It is translated as CASSLHIPGQLQETQYF. Combining the CDR3 with reference TRBV7-6 and TRBJ2-5 gives the whole variable domain GAGVSQSPRYKVTKRGQDVALRCDPISGHVSLYWYRQALGQGPEFLTYFNYEAQQDKSGLPNDRFSAERPEGSISTLTIQRTEQRDSAMYRCASSLHIPGQLQETQYFGPGTRLLVL.

The rearrangement joins TRBV5-6 to TRBJ2-5; unclear D gene. In germline, CDR1 is SGHDT, CDR2 YYEEEE. V lost 4 bases and J lost 2, with 12 bases in between. CDR3 length: 14 amino acids. CDR3 sequence: CASSLPTRQETQYF. The CDR3 DNA reads TGTGCCAGCAGCCTACCCACCCGTCAAGAGACCCAGTACTTC.

The chain links TRBV13 to TRBJ2-7, with 9 bases fitting TRBD2. The CDR3 covers 14 residues. The V segment lost 3 bases and the J segment 3 bases; nucleotides outside the gene matches: 3. Germline CDR1 and CDR2: PRHDT and FYEKMQ (reference sequence). CDR3 nucleotide sequence: TGTGCCAGCAGCTTTATTAGCGGGGGCTACGAGCAGTACTTC. This sequence encodes CASSFISGGYEQYF.

The gene calls are TRBV19 and TRBJ1-5; unclear D gene. V shed 6 bases and J shed 7 bases, with 19 bases lying between them. The CDR3 consists of 15 residues. Germline loops: CDR1 LNHDA, CDR2 SQIVND (reference sequence). The CDR3 bases are TGTGCCAGTAGCGACCCGACTTCAAGAGGGCAGCCCCAGCATTTT. It is translated as CASSDPTSRGQPQHF.

The chain links TRBV29-1 to TRBJ2-3; TRBD2 might be the D (6 bases). Germline-derived CDR1 and CDR2 are SQVTM and ANQGSEA. The CDR3 loop spans 12 amino acids. Trimming removed 4 bases at V and 4 bases at J, with 9 bases between. Written as DNA, the CDR3 is TGCAGCGTTGCGGGGGAAGCAGATACGCAGTATTTT. This encodes CSVAGEADTQYF.

The rearrangement joins TRBV29-1 to TRBJ1-2, with D unresolved. Germline V gene sequence: CDR1 SQVTM, CDR2 ANQGSEA. This CDR3 comprises 11 residues. V lost 0 bases to trimming and J lost 12 bases, with 11 bases between them. CDR3 nucleotide sequence: TGCAGCGTTGAAGACTCTAGTACGCACACCTTC. Amino acids: CSVEDSSTHTF.

This clone was observed once. The CDR3 here is CASSPVQGSGEQYF. CDR3 in DNA: TGTGCCAGCAGTCCGGTACAGGGCTCTGGCGAGCAGTACTTC. The chain recombines TRBV28 with TRBJ2-7; perhaps TRBD1 as D (6 bases). The CDR3 consists of 14 residues. The V gene lost 5 bases and the J gene lost 6 bases, with 17 bases spanning the gap. Germline V CDR1 and CDR2: MDHEN, SYDVKM.

This clone was seen a handful of times. The CDR3 loop reads CASSLVPSGKGETQYF. The CDR3 DNA sequence: TGTGCCAGCAGCTTAGTTCCTAGCGGGAAGGGAGAGACCCAGTACTTC. V usage is TRBV7-3 and J usage is TRBJ2-5, with 9 nucleotides matching TRBD2. V trimming: 2 bases; J trimming: 4 bases; junction bases outside the gene matches: 8. Per the germline V gene, CDR1 is SGHTA and CDR2 is FQGTGA. The CDR3 has 16 residues.

The sample holds one count of this clone. The V call is TRBV6-1, the J call TRBJ2-3, with D perhaps TRBD1 (6 bases). Germline assignment: CDR1 MNHNS and CDR2 SASEGT. V dropped 4 bases and J dropped 4 bases, with 12 bases sitting between them. The CDR3 is made up of 14 amino acids. The CDR3 nucleotides are TGTGCCAGCAGTGGGGGACATGAGGCAGATACGCAGTATTTT. Its translation: CASSGGHEADTQYF.

The chain recombines TRBV6-1 with TRBJ1-1, with D perhaps TRBD1 (5 bases). Per germline, CDR1 MNHNS and CDR2 SASEGT. There are 15 residues in the CDR3. V lost 8 bases and J lost 1, with 17 bases in between. This CDR3 reads CASGEGGEGNTEAFF. The CDR3, as DNA: TGTGCCAGCGGGGAGGGAGGGGAAGGGAACACTGAAGCTTTCTTT.

This chain joins TRBV29-1 and TRBJ2-1, with TRBD2 identical over 11 bases. Germline CDR1 and CDR2: SQVTM and ANQGSEA. Trimming removed 5 bases from V and 0 bases from J; junction bases left unmatched: 3. CDR3 length: 15 residues. CDR3 coding DNA: TGCAGCGTTCCTAGCGGGGGGAGCTCCTACAATGAGCAGTTCTTC. Amino acid sequence: CSVPSGGSSYNEQFF.

The chain couples TRBV6-6 to TRBJ1-4; D perhaps matches TRBD1 (5 bases). The CDR3 contains 15 residues. Germline CDR1 and CDR2: MNHNY and SVGAGI (reference sequence). Trimming took 6 bases from V and 6 from J, leaving 17 bases between them. The chain's CDR3 is CASSYVRGEDEKLFF. CDR3 nucleotide sequence: TGTGCCAGCAGCTACGTGCGGGGCGAGGATGAAAAACTGTTTTTT.

The chain carries TRBV7-9 and TRBJ1-1; the match to TRBD1 covers 9 bases. V gave up 5 bases and J gave up 0 bases; unmatched junction bases: 10. There are 17 residues in the CDR3. Germline V gene lookup returns CDR1 SEHNR and CDR2 FQNEAQ (reference sequence). CDR3 nucleotide sequence: TGTGCCAGCAGCCCCCGCTACGGACAGGGGTTGAACACTGAAGCTTTCTTT. Translating it yields CASSPRYGQGLNTEAFF.

The chain uses TRBV7-9 and TRBJ2-7; D might be TRBD2 (5 bases). Trimming removed 3 bases from V and 3 bases from J, with 9 bases in between. Germline V gene lookup returns CDR1 SEHNR and CDR2 FQNEAQ (reference sequence). This CDR3 contains 13 residues. CDR3 loop: CASSLGDFYEQYF. As DNA, the CDR3 is TGTGCCAGCAGCTTGGGAGACTTCTACGAGCAGTACTTC.

CDR3 amino acids: CASSEGTGSGYTF. The CDR3 DNA is TGTGCCAGCAGTGAAGGGACAGGGTCTGGCTACACCTTC. The chain links TRBV6-4 to TRBJ1-2; 9 nucleotides line up with TRBD1. Germline CDR1 MRHNA, CDR2 SNTAGT. With V trimmed by 3 bases and J by 7 bases, 3 bases remained unmatched. The CDR3 spans 13 residues.

The chain links TRBV9 to TRBJ1-5, with D hard to call. V gave up 4 bases and J gave up 7 bases, with 18 bases separating them. The CDR3 length is 15 residues. Germline CDR1 SGDLS, CDR2 YYNGEE. CDR3 residues: CASSPLGGDGQPQHF. Written as DNA, the CDR3 is TGTGCCAGCAGCCCCTTAGGCGGGGATGGCCAGCCCCAGCATTTT. The whole variable domain, remainder taken from reference TRBV9 and TRBJ1-5, is DSGVTQTPKHLITATGQRVTLRCSPRSGDLSVYWYQQSLDQGLQFLIQYYNGEERAKGNILERFSAQQFPDLHSELNLSSLELGDSALYFCASSPLGGDGQPQHFGDGTRLSIL.

The rearrangement links TRBV7-2 to TRBJ2-7; no clear D gene. Per germline, CDR1 SGHTA and CDR2 FQGNSA. The CDR3 sequence is 13 residues long. V dropped 2 bases and J dropped 1 base, with 6 bases sitting between them. For the CDR3, the DNA is TGTGCCAGCAGCTTAATCCGTTCCTACGAGCAGTACTTC. Translating gives CASSLIRSYEQYF.

This clone was recorded once. The chain combines TRBV6-5 with TRBJ1-1; D is undetermined. The V gene's germline CDR1 is MNHEY and CDR2 SVGAGI. The CDR3 length is 13 residues. The germline V and J ends were trimmed by 6 bases and 1 base, with 9 bases remaining between them. CDR3 nucleotides: TGTGCCAGCAGGGAGGAGAGGAACACTGAAGCTTTCTTT. It yields the protein CASREERNTEAFF.

The chain joins TRBV13 to TRBJ2-7; tentative D call: TRBD1 (6 bases). The CDR3 has 16 amino acids. Germline V gene data show CDR1 as PRHDT and CDR2 as FYEKMQ (reference sequence). Trimming took off 5 bases at V and 0 bases at J, with 17 bases between the two ends. The CDR3 nucleotides read TGTGCCAGCAGCGGATATGGGGGCTTGAGCTCCTACGAGCAGTACTTC. Translated, it gives CASSGYGGLSSYEQYF.

This clone was picked up a small number of times. V usage is TRBV4-1 and J usage is TRBJ2-1; 12 bases are a match to TRBD2. The J segment lost 7 bases and the V segment lost 2 bases, leaving 9 bases of the junction unmatched. This CDR3 is built from 17 residues. Germline loops: CDR1 MGHRA, CDR2 YSYEKL. The CDR3 bases are TGCGCCAGCAGCCAAACCCCCACTAGCGGGGGGATTAATGAGCAGTTCTTC. Its protein is CASSQTPTSGGINEQFF.